A single sample gave rise to the 26 T cell receptor beta chains below, sequenced in a study of blood T cells in healthy people across ages. A second PCR of about 7 to 12 cycles used a sample-barcoded 5' primer and a J-beta primer mix. TCRdb used MiXCR to reprocess the 5' RACE reads, holding one entry per CDR3 protein. The sample includes under 800,000 distinct CDR3 sequences, under 25% of them seen just once. Sequenced sample: blood. The receptors derive from a man in his 70s in good health.

This clonotype was seen only a few times. V is TRBV7-2 and J is TRBJ1-4; unclear D gene. CDR3 length: 16 amino acids. Germline CDR1 is SGHTA and CDR2 is FQGNSA. V dropped 3 bases and J dropped 4 bases, with 15 bases sitting between them. CDR3 DNA: TGTGCCAGCAGCTTGGCAATGTCGAGAAGTAATGAAAAACTGTTTTTT. Amino acids: CASSLAMSRSNEKLFF.

This clonotype has more than one count but fewer than ten. The chain carries TRBV25-1 and TRBJ2-3; perhaps TRBD1 as D (7 bases). Per the germline V gene, CDR1 is MGHDK and CDR2 is SYGVNS. V lost 1 base, J lost 5 bases, and 16 bases lay in between. This CDR3 is 16 amino acids long. The CDR3 spells CASSEFGGGAKDTQYF. Here the CDR3 DNA reads TGTGCCAGCAGTGAATTCGGAGGGGGCGCTAAAGATACGCAGTATTTT.

This chain uses TRBV24-1 with TRBJ1-5, with D unresolved. V lost 2 bases and J 6 bases, leaving 22 bases between the germline ends. CDR3 length: 18 residues. The germline V gene encodes CDR1 KGHDR and CDR2 SFDVKD. The CDR3 region is CATSDSGRKRVGGQPQHF. CDR3 bases: TGTGCCACCAGTGATTCCGGCAGGAAAAGGGTAGGAGGTCAGCCCCAGCATTTT.

This sequence joins TRBV2 and TRBJ2-7; D could derive from TRBD1 or TRBD2 (5 bases each). Germline CDR1 is SNHLY and CDR2 is FYNNEI. CDR3 length equals 12 residues. The V end was cut by 6 bases, the J end by 3 bases, with 9 bases between. CDR3 loop: CASRPGSYEQYF. DNA for the CDR3: TGTGCCAGCAGGCCAGGGAGCTACGAGCAGTACTTC. The variable domain in full, with the rest retrieved from reference TRBV2 and TRBJ2-7, is EPEVTQTPSHQVTQMGQEVILRCVPISNHLYFYWYRQILGQKVEFLVSFYNNEISEKSEIFDDQFSVERPDGSNFTLKIRSTKLEDSAMYFCASRPGSYEQYFGPGTRLTVT.

Comment on this clonotype: The junction departs from the called germline gene at one end, perhaps through a read error. The J gene is TRBJ2-5, the V gene TRBV3-1; D is unresolved. The J call may be wrong; the DNA end is better matched by TRBJ2-1. The germline V gene has CDR1 LGHDT and CDR2 YNNKEL (reference sequence). CDR3 length: 12 amino acids. The CDR3 coding sequence is TGTGCCAGCAGCCAAGAGGGTAATGGGCAGTTCTTC. Translating it yields CASSQEGNGQFF.

This clonotype was counted only a few times. V gene TRBV20-1 combines with J gene TRBJ2-5, with TRBD2 as a possible D gene (6 bases). The assigned J gene may be wrong: the sequence end matches TRBJ2-1 better. This CDR3 is 14 amino acids long. CDR1 is DFQATT and CDR2 is SNEGSKA in the germline V gene (reference sequence). CDR3 residues: CSVRTQDYYNEQFF. As DNA, the CDR3 is TGCAGTGTCAGAACACAGGACTACTACAATGAGCAGTTCTTC.

Regarding this clonotype: The junction departs from the called germline gene at one end, perhaps through a read error. The CDR3 bases are TGTGCCAGCAGCCTCCGACCCCCCCAAGAGACCCCGTACTTC. Translated, it gives CASSLRPPQETPYF. The chain carries TRBV5-8 and TRBJ2-5; D is ambiguous. The CDR3 length is 14 residues. Germline V gives CDR1 SGHTS, CDR2 YDEGEE.

This clonotype has a count of ten or more. This sequence joins TRBV29-1 and TRBJ2-7, with D possibly called TRBD1 or TRBD2 (5 bases each). Trimming cost V 4 bases and J 5 bases, with 18 bases left between them. The germline V gene encodes CDR1 SQVTM and CDR2 ANQGSEA. The CDR3 runs 14 residues. This CDR3 reads CSVVRAGNVDEQYF. CDR3 nucleotides: TGCAGCGTTGTCAGGGCCGGGAATGTCGACGAGCAGTACTTC.

The gene calls are TRBV5-5 and TRBJ1-5; 10 bases are a match to TRBD1. The germline V gene encodes CDR1 SGHKS and CDR2 YYEKEE (reference sequence). Unmatched junction bases numbered 7, after V lost 4 bases and J lost 6 bases. The CDR3 sequence is 15 residues long. The CDR3 here is CASSPTGGNFQPQHF. CDR3 coding DNA: TGTGCCAGCAGCCCGACAGGGGGCAATTTTCAGCCCCAGCATTTT.

The chain joins TRBV5-1 to TRBJ1-4; D gene ambiguous. V was pared by 4 bases and J by 4 bases, with 8 bases between. The CDR3 runs to 13 residues. Germline CDR1 and CDR2: SGHRS and YFSETQ. The CDR3 loop reads CASSRVDNEKLFF. DNA for the CDR3: TGCGCCAGCAGCCGGGTTGATAATGAAAAACTGTTTTTT.

The chain recombines TRBV6-2 or TRBV6-3 with TRBJ2-1; either TRBD1 or TRBD2 may fit D (6 bases each). V was clipped by 3 bases and J by 2 bases, with 14 bases between them. The CDR3 contains 16 residues. Looked up from germline, CDR1 is MNHEY and CDR2 is SVGEGT. For the CDR3, the DNA is TGTGCCAGCAGTTATTTGGCAGGGGAGGCCTACAATGAGCAGTTCTTC. It codes for CASSYLAGEAYNEQFF.

J is TRBJ1-5 and V is TRBV4-3; TRBD1 matches 7 bases. The CDR3 runs to 18 residues. The trim removed 3 bases at V and 6 bases at J, leaving 17 bases unmatched. Per the germline V gene, CDR1 is LGHNA and CDR2 is YSLEER. The CDR3 nucleotides read TGCGCCAGCAGCCAGTCTATACAGGGGCAAGGGTGGGGTCAGCCCCAGCATTTT. Encoded protein: CASSQSIQGQGWGQPQHF.

The chain recombines TRBV11-2 with TRBJ1-4; a possible D gene is TRBD1 (5 bases). The length of the CDR3 is 14 residues. Deletions cut 0 bases from V and 8 bases from J, with 10 bases between. Germline values: CDR1 SGHAT, CDR2 FQNNGV. CDR3 residues: CASSLDHGGEKLFF. DNA for the CDR3: TGTGCCAGCAGCTTAGATCACGGGGGGGAAAAACTGTTTTTT.

The chain uses TRBV7-9 and TRBJ2-1, with 8 bases lining up with TRBD2. Germline V gives CDR1 SEHNR, CDR2 FQNEAQ (reference sequence). The trim removed 4 bases at V and 6 bases at J, leaving 5 bases unmatched. CDR3 length equals 14 residues. The CDR3 DNA is TGTGCCAGCAGCTCCCGACTAGCGACCAATGAGCAGTTCTTC. As protein: CASSSRLATNEQFF.

This clonotype showed up just a few times. V usage is TRBV12-3 or TRBV12-4 and J usage is TRBJ2-1; 8 positions match TRBD1. V shed 7 bases and J 5 bases; nucleotides not matched to a gene: 1. CDR3 size: 12 residues. CDR3 sequence: CASTDRDNEQFF. The DNA for the CDR3 is TGTGCCAGCACGGACAGGGACAATGAGCAGTTCTTC.

This clonotype was seen repeatedly, ten times or more. The rearrangement links TRBV20-1 to TRBJ1-5; 9 positions agree with TRBD1. J gave up 2 bases and V 6 bases, and 8 bases lay outside the gene matches. Germline V lookup: CDR1 DFQATT, CDR2 SNEGSKA (reference sequence). CDR3 length: 15 amino acids. CDR3 in DNA: TGCAGTGCCCCCGGGACAGGGTCACGCAATCAGCCCCAGCATTTT. Its translation is CSAPGTGSRNQPQHF.

This clonotype was observed a handful of times. The rearrangement uses TRBV28 and TRBJ1-1; 11 bases fit TRBD1. Germline V gene sequence: CDR1 MDHEN, CDR2 SYDVKM. The CDR3 is made up of 15 amino acids. V lost 3 bases, J lost 4 bases, and 4 bases stayed unmatched. The CDR3 nucleotides read TGTGCCAGCAGTTTCGGACAGGGGGCGAGCACTGAAGCTTTCTTT. This encodes CASSFGQGASTEAFF.

The chain recombines TRBV4-1 with TRBJ2-7; D call uncertain. The germline V gene encodes CDR1 MGHRA and CDR2 YSYEKL. The CDR3 has 15 residues. V lost 4 bases, J lost 2 bases, and 15 bases lay in between. CDR3 sequence: CASSPSRVGTYEQYF. The CDR3 nucleotides are TGCGCCAGCAGCCCAAGCCGGGTTGGTACCTACGAGCAGTACTTC.

Ten or more counts support this clonotype. The V and J genes are TRBV6-6 and TRBJ2-1, with 8 bases lining up with TRBD2. Germline loops: CDR1 MNHNY, CDR2 SVGAGI (reference sequence). Losses at the gene ends were 6 bases for V and 8 bases for J; bases not matched to a gene: 12. The CDR3 sequence is 15 residues long. The CDR3 sequence is CASSQSAGDGYEQFF. Here the CDR3 DNA reads TGTGCCAGCAGCCAGTCAGCGGGAGACGGCTATGAGCAGTTCTTC.

This clonotype was recorded many times. One end of the junction does not line up with germline, which may come from a read error. V and J are TRBV9 and TRBJ2-2; TRBD1 is a possible D gene (6 bases). The CDR3 covers 14 residues. CDR1 and CDR2 from the germline V gene are SGDLS and YYNGEE. Here the CDR3 reads CASNVQGFTGELFF. In DNA form, the CDR3 reads TGTGCCAGCAACGTACAGGGTTTCACCGGGGAGCTGTTTTTT.

The gene calls are TRBV7-8 and TRBJ2-5, with a weak D call TRBD1 (6 bases). The DNA end favors TRBJ2-7, so the J call may be wrong. Germline loops: CDR1 SGHVS, CDR2 FQNEAQ. The CDR3 extends over 15 amino acids. CDR3 in amino acids: CASSFRQAGSYEQYF. The CDR3, as DNA: TGTGCCAGCAGTTTCAGACAGGCCGGCTCCTACGAGCAGTACTTC.

This clonotype has a handful of counts. The J gene is TRBJ1-1, the V gene TRBV5-1; the D is unclear. The CDR3 is made up of 14 amino acids. CDR1 and CDR2 from the germline V gene are SGHRS and YFSETQ. V shed 5 bases and J shed 0 bases, with 11 bases lying between them. CDR3 sequence reads: CASSEGRLNTEAFF. DNA for the CDR3: TGCGCCAGCAGTGAGGGCCGACTGAACACTGAAGCTTTCTTT.

This clonotype was recorded only once. The chain has TRBV29-1 and TRBJ1-4; 8 nucleotides align to TRBD1. Germline CDR1 SQVTM, CDR2 ANQGSEA. There are 14 residues in the CDR3. Germline trimming cut 5 bases from V and 0 bases from J; bases unmatched to any gene: 2. CDR3 sequence: CSVKQGATNEKLFF. In DNA, the CDR3 is TGCAGCGTTAAACAGGGGGCAACTAATGAAAAACTGTTTTTT.

This clonotype was picked up a small number of times. The junction departs from the called germline gene at one end, perhaps through a read error. The chain uses TRBV18 and TRBJ2-7; 10 bases line up with TRBD2. The CDR3 is 18 residues long. Looked up from germline, CDR1 is KGHSH and CDR2 is LQKENI. In nucleotides, the CDR3 is TGTGCCAGCTCACCAGTTGGGCTAGCGGGAGTGGGGATCTACGAGCAGTACTTT. Protein sequence: CASSPVGLAGVGIYEQYF.

In this sample, this clonotype turned up a few times. This chain joins TRBV5-5 and TRBJ2-7; D possibly corresponds to TRBD1 (6 bases). Germline V gives CDR1 SGHKS, CDR2 YYEKEE (reference sequence). V lost 0 bases and J lost 4, with 17 bases in between. The CDR3 totals 16 residues. The CDR3 region is CASSLAGTKGIYEQYF. DNA for the CDR3: TGTGCCAGCAGCTTGGCCGGGACAAAGGGGATTTACGAGCAGTACTTC.

The chain uses TRBV9 and TRBJ2-7, with 8 bases fitting TRBD2. CDR3 size: 15 residues. CDR1 is SGDLS, CDR2 YYNGEE, per germline. Trimming took 3 bases from V and 3 from J; bases not matched to a gene: 8. CDR3 protein: CASSGGTSTSYEQYF. DNA of the CDR3: TGTGCCAGCAGCGGGGGGACTAGTACGAGCTACGAGCAGTACTTC. The full variable domain, its missing parts supplied by reference TRBV9 and TRBJ2-7, is DSGVTQTPKHLITATGQRVTLRCSPRSGDLSVYWYQQSLDQGLQFLIQYYNGEERAKGNILERFSAQQFPDLHSELNLSSLELGDSALYFCASSGGTSTSYEQYFGPGTRLTVT.